Following are 18 T cell receptor beta chains from one sample sequenced in a study of vaccination effects on CD4 cells after COVID-19. It was after more than nine days of culture that CD4+ T cells were isolated. Each participant was administered two doses of either the BNT162b2 or the mRNA-1273 vaccine. Method: immunoSEQ multiplex PCR; TCRdb's copy keeps in-frame clones and lacks some. The sample holds more than 60,000 clones; around 74% are singletons and the top ten take 2% to 2.5%. These receptors have no identified antigens. The material was CD4+ T cells from PBMCs cultured without peptide, obtained after COVID-19 vaccination. The receptors were gathered from a human donor who received a COVID-19 vaccine.

The CDR3 protein is CASSLGQINTEAFF. The CDR3 region has the DNA TGTGCCAGCAGTTTAGGGCAGATCAACACTGAAGCTTTCTTT. The chain carries TRBV28 and TRBJ1-1; unclear D gene. Germline assignment: CDR1 MDHEN and CDR2 SYDVKM. There are 14 residues in the CDR3. Trimming shortened V by 2 bases and J by 2 bases, and 9 bases separated the two germline ends.

The genes are TRBV11-2 and TRBJ2-6, with D perhaps matching TRBD2 (5 bases). The ends were cut back, 3 bases at V and 0 bases at J, with 12 bases in the middle. This CDR3 has 17 residues. Germline values: CDR1 SGHAT, CDR2 FQNNGV. Here the CDR3 reads CASSFSRDYSGANVLTF. CDR3 in DNA: TGTGCCAGCAGCTTCTCTCGGGATTACTCTGGGGCCAACGTCCTGACTTTC. Full variable domain (outside the CDR3, taken from reference TRBV11-2 and TRBJ2-6): EAGVAQSPRYKIIEKRQSVAFWCNPISGHATLYWYQQILGQGPKLLIQFQNNGVVDDSQLPKDRFSAERLKGVDSTLKIQPAKLEDSAVYLCASSFSRDYSGANVLTFGAGSRLTVL.

The chain combines TRBV11-2 with TRBJ2-3, with D perhaps given as TRBD1 or TRBD2 (6 bases each). V lost 0 bases and J lost 2, with 12 bases in between. CDR1 SGHAT and CDR2 FQNNGV come from the germline V gene. This CDR3 is built from 16 residues. This CDR3 reads CASSLDPRGLTDTQYF. The CDR3 DNA reads TGTGCCAGCAGCTTAGATCCCAGGGGACTCACAGATACGCAGTATTTT.

This chain joins TRBV6-6 and TRBJ2-7; 8 bases map to TRBD1. Germline V gene data show CDR1 as MNHNY and CDR2 as SVGAGI (reference sequence). V shed 3 bases and J 6 bases; nucleotides not matched to a gene: 4. CDR3 length equals 13 residues. CDR3 protein: CASSYLGTGEQYV. The CDR3 nucleotides are TGTGCCAGCAGTTATCTGGGGACAGGCGAGCAGTACGTC.

The chain combines TRBV7-9 with TRBJ2-3; D gene uncertain. The ends were cut back, 5 bases at V and 3 bases at J, with 12 bases in the middle. Germline V gene data show CDR1 as SEHNR and CDR2 as FQNEAQ (reference sequence). The CDR3 is 14 residues long. The CDR3 region is CASSLPGFTDTQYF. The CDR3 DNA reads TGTGCCAGCAGCCTTCCAGGTTTTACAGATACGCAGTATTTT.

V gene TRBV5-5 combines with J gene TRBJ1-2, with 9 bases identical to TRBD1. The V segment lost 3 bases and the J segment 7 bases; nucleotides outside the gene matches: 16. Per the germline V gene, CDR1 is SGHKS and CDR2 is YYEKEE (reference sequence). This CDR3 region has 17 residues. CDR3 in DNA: TGTGCCAGCAGCTGGGCGTTACCGGGACAGGGTGTTCTTGGCTACACCTTC. This sequence encodes CASSWALPGQGVLGYTF.

The genes are TRBV30 and TRBJ1-3; D is ambiguous. The CDR3 has 16 residues. Germline V CDR1 and CDR2: GTSNPN, SVGIG (reference sequence). V lost 4 bases and J 3 bases, leaving 19 bases between the germline ends. DNA of the CDR3: TGTGCCTGGACCTCTTCCTCCGGGAGCCGTGGAAACACCATATATTTT. This translates into CAWTSSSGSRGNTIYF.

This sequence joins TRBV28 and TRBJ2-7; D tentatively reads TRBD1 or TRBD2 (6 bases each). CDR3 length: 14 residues. Per germline, CDR1 MDHEN and CDR2 SYDVKM. The V end was cut by 8 bases, the J end by 2 bases, with 16 bases between. In nucleotides, the CDR3 is TGTGCCAGCGCGTCTACCGGGGGCCCCTACGAGCAGTACGTC. Protein sequence: CASASTGGPYEQYV.

This clone was counted only a few times. The chain uses TRBV19 and TRBJ1-1; D gene unclear. CDR1 is LNHDA, CDR2 SQIVND, per germline (reference sequence). V lost 10 bases to trimming and J lost 0 bases, with 12 bases between them. The CDR3 contains 13 residues. The CDR3 coding sequence is TGTGCCACCCACCAAAGGATGAACACTGAAGCTTTCTTT. Protein sequence: CATHQRMNTEAFF.

V is TRBV12-3 or TRBV12-4 and J is TRBJ1-4, with TRBD1 matching over 7 bases. Trimming cost V 10 bases and J 4 bases; bases outside gene matches: 6. This CDR3 region has 13 residues. CDR3 sequence (DNA): TGTGCCACTCGGGACAGCCTTAATGAAAAACTGTTTTTT. This sequence encodes CATRDSLNEKLFF.

The chain couples TRBV7-8 to TRBJ2-3; 13 nucleotides align to TRBD2. Germline trimming cut 5 bases from V and 4 bases from J; bases unmatched to any gene: 3. The CDR3 runs to 15 residues. CDR1 and CDR2 (germline): SGHVS, FQNEAQ. The CDR3 nucleotides read TGTGCCAGCAGCATAGGGACTAGCGGGGCAGATACGCAGTATTTT. It is translated as CASSIGTSGADTQYF.

The chain is built from TRBV7-9 and TRBJ1-2; D gene uncertain. Trimming stripped 3 bases from V and 5 bases from J, with 13 bases between. Germline V gives CDR1 SEHNR, CDR2 FQNEAQ (reference sequence). The CDR3 runs 14 residues. The chain's CDR3 is CASSFAVGWYGYTF. For the CDR3, the DNA is TGTGCCAGCAGCTTCGCGGTTGGTTGGTATGGCTACACCTTC.

The chain employs TRBV5-1 and TRBJ1-1, with 7 nucleotides matching TRBD1. This CDR3 is 12 amino acids long. V lost 2 bases to trimming and J lost 5 bases; unmatched junction nucleotides: 0. In germline, CDR1 is SGHRS, CDR2 YFSETQ. The CDR3 sequence is CASSLQGTEAFF. As DNA, the CDR3 is TGCGCCAGCAGCTTACAGGGGACTGAAGCTTTCTTT.

This chain connects TRBV19 to TRBJ1-5; no firm D call. The V and J ends lost 5 bases and 0 bases respectively, with 14 bases between them. The germline V gene encodes CDR1 LNHDA and CDR2 SQIVND (reference sequence). The CDR3 spans 16 residues. The chain's CDR3 is CASSQVRQPSNQPQHF. The CDR3 DNA reads TGTGCCAGTAGTCAGGTGAGGCAGCCTAGCAATCAGCCCCAGCATTTT.

The chain recombines TRBV18 with TRBJ2-5; TRBD2 matches at 10 bases. The germline CDR1 and CDR2 sequences are KGHSH and LQKENI. Unmatched junction bases numbered 7, after V lost 0 bases and J lost 6 bases. The CDR3 loop spans 16 amino acids. CDR3 DNA: TGTGCCAGCTCACCACCCACAAGCGGGGGGGCGAAGACCCAGTACTTC. It translates to CASSPPTSGGAKTQYF.

This clone has a handful of counts. The chain joins TRBV5-8 to TRBJ2-3; no firm D call. Trimming removed 0 bases at V and 1 base at J, with 3 bases between. Germline assignment: CDR1 SGHTS and CDR2 YDEGEE. CDR3 size: 13 residues. CDR3 DNA sequence: TGTGCCAGCAGCTTGGCCCGCACAGATACGCAGTATTTT. It translates to CASSLARTDTQYF.

This clone was detected ten times or more. This sequence joins TRBV10-3 and TRBJ1-5; D is perhaps TRBD1 (5 bases). The CDR3 extends over 14 amino acids. Germline V gives CDR1 ENHRY, CDR2 SYGVKD. Trimming pared 6 bases from V and 4 bases from J, leaving 13 bases between. This CDR3 is CAISPGGVNQPQHF. CDR3 DNA sequence: TGTGCCATCAGCCCCGGGGGAGTGAATCAGCCCCAGCATTTT.

The J gene is TRBJ2-7, the V gene TRBV19, with unresolved D. V lost 4 bases and J lost 3, with 13 bases in between. Germline CDR1 is LNHDA and CDR2 is SQIVND (reference sequence). The CDR3 has 14 amino acids. CDR3 region: CASSRSAGSYEQYV. The DNA of the CDR3 is TGTGCCAGTAGTAGAAGCGCCGGCAGCTACGAGCAGTACGTC.